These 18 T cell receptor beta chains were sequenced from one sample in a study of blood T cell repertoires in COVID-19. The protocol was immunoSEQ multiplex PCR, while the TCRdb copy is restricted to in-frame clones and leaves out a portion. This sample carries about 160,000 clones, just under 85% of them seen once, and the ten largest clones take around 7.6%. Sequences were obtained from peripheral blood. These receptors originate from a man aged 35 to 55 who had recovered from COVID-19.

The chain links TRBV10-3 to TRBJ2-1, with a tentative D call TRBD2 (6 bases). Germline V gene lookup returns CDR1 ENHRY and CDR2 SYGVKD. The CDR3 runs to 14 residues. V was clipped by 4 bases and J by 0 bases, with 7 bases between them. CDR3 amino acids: CAISAGDSYNEQFF. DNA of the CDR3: TGTGCCATCAGTGCGGGGGACTCCTACAATGAGCAGTTCTTC.

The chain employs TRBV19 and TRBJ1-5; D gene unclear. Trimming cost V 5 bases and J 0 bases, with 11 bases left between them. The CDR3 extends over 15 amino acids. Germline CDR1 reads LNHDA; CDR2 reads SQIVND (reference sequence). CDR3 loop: CASSVWGDSNQPQHF. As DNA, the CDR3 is TGTGCCAGTAGTGTGTGGGGAGATAGCAATCAGCCCCAGCATTTT.

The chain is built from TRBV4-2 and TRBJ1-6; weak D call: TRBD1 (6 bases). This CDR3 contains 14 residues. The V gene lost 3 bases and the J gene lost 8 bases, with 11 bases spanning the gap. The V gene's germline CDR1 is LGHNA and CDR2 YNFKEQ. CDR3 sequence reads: CASSQQGSDSPLHF. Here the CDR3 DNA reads TGTGCCAGCAGCCAGCAGGGGAGTGATTCACCCCTCCACTTT.

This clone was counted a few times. In DNA form, the CDR3 reads TGTGCCAGTAGTACAGGAGGCGGGGGGGGCGTGAAGACCCAGTACTTC. It specifies CASSTGGGGGVKTQYF. The J gene is TRBJ2-5, the V gene TRBV19, with 9 bases identical to TRBD2. The V gene's germline CDR1 is LNHDA and CDR2 SQIVND (reference sequence). The CDR3 covers 16 residues. The junction had 12 bases not matched to a gene; V was cut back by 4 bases and J by 6 bases.

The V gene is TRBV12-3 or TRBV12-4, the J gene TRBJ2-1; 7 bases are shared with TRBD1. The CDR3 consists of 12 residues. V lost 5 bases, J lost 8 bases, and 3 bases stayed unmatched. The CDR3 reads CASSRGLDEQFF. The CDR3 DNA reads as TGTGCCAGCAGTAGGGGGCTGGATGAGCAGTTCTTC.

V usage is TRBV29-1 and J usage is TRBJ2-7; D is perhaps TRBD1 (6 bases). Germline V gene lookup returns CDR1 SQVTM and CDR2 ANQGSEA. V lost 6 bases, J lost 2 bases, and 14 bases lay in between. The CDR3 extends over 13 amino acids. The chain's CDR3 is CSVGTGTTYEQYF. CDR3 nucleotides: TGCAGCGTCGGCACAGGGACCACCTACGAGCAGTACTTC.

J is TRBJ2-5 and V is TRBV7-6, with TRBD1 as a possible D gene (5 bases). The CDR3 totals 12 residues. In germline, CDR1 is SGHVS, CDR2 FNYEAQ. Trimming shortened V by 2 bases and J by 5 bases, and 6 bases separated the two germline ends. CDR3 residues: CASSLWGETQYF. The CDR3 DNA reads TGTGCCAGCAGCTTATGGGGCGAGACCCAGTACTTC.

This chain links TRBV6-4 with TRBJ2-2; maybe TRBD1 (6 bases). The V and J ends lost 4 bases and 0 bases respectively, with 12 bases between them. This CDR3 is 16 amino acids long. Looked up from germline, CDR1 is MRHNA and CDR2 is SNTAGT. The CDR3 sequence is CASSGAWGPNTGELFF. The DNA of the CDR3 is TGTGCCAGCAGTGGGGCATGGGGGCCGAACACCGGGGAGCTGTTTTTT.

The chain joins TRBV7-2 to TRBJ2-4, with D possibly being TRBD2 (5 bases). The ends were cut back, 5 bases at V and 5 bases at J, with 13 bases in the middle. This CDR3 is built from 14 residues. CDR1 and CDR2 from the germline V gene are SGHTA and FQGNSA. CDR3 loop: CASSQRVVENIQYF. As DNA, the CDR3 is TGTGCCAGCAGCCAGAGGGTGGTGGAAAACATTCAGTACTTC. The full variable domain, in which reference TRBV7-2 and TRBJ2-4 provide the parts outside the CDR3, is GAGVSQSPSNKVTEKGKDVELRCDPISGHTALYWYRQSLGQGLEFLIYFQGNSAPDKSGLPSDRFSAERTGGSVSTLTIQRTQQEDSAVYLCASSQRVVENIQYFGAGTRLSVL.

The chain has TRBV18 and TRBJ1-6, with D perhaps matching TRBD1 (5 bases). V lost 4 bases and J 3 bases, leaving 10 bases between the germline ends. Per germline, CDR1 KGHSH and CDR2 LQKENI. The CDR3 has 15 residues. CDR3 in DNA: TGTGCCAGCTCACTCCAGGGTGACTATAATTCACCCCTCCACTTT. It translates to CASSLQGDYNSPLHF. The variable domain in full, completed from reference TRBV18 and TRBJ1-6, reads NAGVMQNPRHLVRRRGQEARLRCSPMKGHSHVYWYRQLPEEGLKFMVYLQKENIIDESGMPKERFSAEFPKEGPSILRIQQVVRGDSAAYFCASSLQGDYNSPLHFGNGTRLTVT.

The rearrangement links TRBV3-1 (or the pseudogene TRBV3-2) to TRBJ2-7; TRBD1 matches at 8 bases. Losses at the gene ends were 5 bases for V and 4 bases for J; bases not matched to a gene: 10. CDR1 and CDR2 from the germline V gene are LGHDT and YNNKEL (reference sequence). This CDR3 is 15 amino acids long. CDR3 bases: TGTGCCAGCAGCTCACAGACAGGGGCGAGGTACGAGCAGTACTTC. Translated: CASSSQTGARYEQYF.

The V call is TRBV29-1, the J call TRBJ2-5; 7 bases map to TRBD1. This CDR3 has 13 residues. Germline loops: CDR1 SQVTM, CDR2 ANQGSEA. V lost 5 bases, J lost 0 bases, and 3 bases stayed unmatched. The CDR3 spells CSVRDSNQETQYF. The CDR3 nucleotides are TGCAGCGTTAGGGACAGTAACCAAGAGACCCAGTACTTC.

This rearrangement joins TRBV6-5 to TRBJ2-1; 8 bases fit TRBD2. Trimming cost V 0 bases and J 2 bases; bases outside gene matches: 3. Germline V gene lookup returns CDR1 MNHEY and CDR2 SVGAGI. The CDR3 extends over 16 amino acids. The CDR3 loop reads CASSYSGGAPYNEQFF. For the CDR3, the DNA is TGTGCCAGCAGTTACTCCGGGGGGGCCCCCTACAATGAGCAGTTCTTC.

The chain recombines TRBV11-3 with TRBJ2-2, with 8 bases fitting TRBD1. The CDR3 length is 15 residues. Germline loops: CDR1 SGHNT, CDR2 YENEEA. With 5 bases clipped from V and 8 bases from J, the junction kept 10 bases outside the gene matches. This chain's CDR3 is CASSRDRRGWGELFF. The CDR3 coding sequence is TGTGCCAGCAGCCGGGACAGGCGAGGTTGGGGGGAGCTGTTTTTT.

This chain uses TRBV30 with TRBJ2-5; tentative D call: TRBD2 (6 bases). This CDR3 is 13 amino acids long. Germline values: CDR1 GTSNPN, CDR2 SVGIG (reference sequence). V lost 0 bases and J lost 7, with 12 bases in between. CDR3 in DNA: TGTGCCTGGAGTGTGGAGGGTATCGGGACCCAGTACTTC. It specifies CAWSVEGIGTQYF.

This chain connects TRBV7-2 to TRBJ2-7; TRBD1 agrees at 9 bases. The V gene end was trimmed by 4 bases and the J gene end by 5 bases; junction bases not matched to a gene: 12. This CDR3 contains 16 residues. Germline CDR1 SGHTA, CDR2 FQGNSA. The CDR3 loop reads CASSSLGGDRAHEQYF. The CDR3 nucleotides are TGTGCCAGCAGCTCCCTTGGGGGGGACAGGGCCCACGAGCAGTACTTC.

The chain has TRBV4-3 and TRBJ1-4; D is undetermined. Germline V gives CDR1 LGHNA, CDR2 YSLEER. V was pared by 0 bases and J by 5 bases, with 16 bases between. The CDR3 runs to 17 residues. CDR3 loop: CASSQDLTSGKNEKLFF. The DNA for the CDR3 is TGCGCCAGCAGCCAAGATTTAACGTCGGGAAAAAATGAAAAACTGTTTTTT.

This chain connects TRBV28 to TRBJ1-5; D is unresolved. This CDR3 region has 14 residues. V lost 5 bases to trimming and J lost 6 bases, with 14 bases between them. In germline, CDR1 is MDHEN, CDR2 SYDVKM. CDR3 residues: CASSGGMESQPQHF. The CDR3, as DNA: TGTGCCAGCAGTGGAGGGATGGAGAGTCAGCCCCAGCATTTT.